This T cell receptor beta chain stems from a study of T-cell reconstitution after alpha-beta-depleted transplantation in children. Unique molecular identifiers were built into the TCRbeta library. TCRdb re-called the PCR reads through MiXCR, storing one row per CDR3 protein. This table has about 130,000 distinct CDR3 sequences, roughly 10% appearing once. Between the trimmed V and J ends, which lost 3 bases and 6 bases, there was a span of 17 bases. The germline V gene has CDR1 MDHEN and CDR2 SYDVKM. CDR3 size: 16 residues. This clonotype was recorded many times. The antigen is unknown. General study findings and limits: Alpha-beta T cells present about two months after transplant were reported to originate from several hundred expanded graft clones. Newly produced T cells mostly provided counts and TCRbeta diversity after one year, as hyperexpanded clones declined.

The V call is TRBV28, the J call TRBJ2-2, with a weak D call TRBD2 (5 bases). Sequenced material: PBMCs, mostly from graft donor cells, taken 180 days after TCRalphabeta/CD19-depleted stem cell transplant. This receptor was obtained from a girl less than two years old who had a stem cell transplant for combined immunodeficiency, so the T cells may come from the graft donor. The CDR3 reads CASSFLDPGKAGELFF. CDR3 nucleotides: TGTGCCAGCAGTTTCCTGGACCCGGGGAAGGCCGGGGAGCTGTTTTTT.